The 16 T cell receptor beta chains below were found in one sample sequenced in a study of shared clonotypes between healthy human individuals. Assay: immunoSEQ multiplex PCR; the TCRdb copy retains only in-frame clones and omits some. The sample has 400,000 to 500,000 clones, over 60% seen once. Sequenced: PBMCs. The source of these receptors is a woman aged 40-49 years in good health. Some clones in this sample may be carry-over from other donors' samples.

This clone came up a few times. The genes are TRBV11-1 and TRBJ2-4, with unresolved D. Germline CDR1 SGHAT, CDR2 FQDESV (reference sequence). CDR3 size: 13 residues. The V and J ends lost 1 base and 6 bases respectively, with 7 bases between them. The CDR3 nucleotides are TGTGCCAGCAGCTTAGGTCAGCGAAACATTCAGTACTTC. As protein: CASSLGQRNIQYF.

About this clone itself: Its ends do not fully match the called genes, so a read error is possible. This chain links TRBV4-1 with TRBJ2-2; D is perhaps TRBD1 (5 bases). CDR1 and CDR2 (germline): MGHRA, YSYEKL. The CDR3 is 15 residues long. The CDR3 here is CASSASGQNTGELFF. The CDR3 nucleotides read TGTGCCAGCAGCGCATCAGGACAGAACACCGGGGAGCTGTTTTTT.

For this clone: Other DNA sequences from this sample encode an identical CDR3 as well. The chain carries TRBV19 and TRBJ2-1; 10 positions agree with TRBD2. There are 15 residues in the CDR3. CDR1 is LNHDA, CDR2 SQIVND, per germline (reference sequence). V was clipped by 4 bases and J by 3 bases; unmatched bases: 3. CDR3 protein: CASSTRTSGYNEQFF. DNA for the CDR3: TGTGCCAGTAGTACTAGGACTAGCGGCTACAATGAGCAGTTCTTC.

Concerning this clone: Relative to the germline gene, one junction end is altered; a read error may explain this. V usage is TRBV18 and J usage is TRBJ2-3; 12 positions agree with TRBD2. The CDR3 length is 15 residues. The germline CDR1 and CDR2 sequences are KGHSH and LQKENI. CDR3 DNA: TGTGCCAGCTCGCCACTAGCGGGAGGTCCAGATACGCAGTATTTT. It specifies CASSPLAGGPDTQYF.

V and J are TRBV5-5 and TRBJ2-7; weak D call: TRBD2 (6 bases). V lost 4 bases, J lost 8 bases, and 10 bases lay in between. Germline V gives CDR1 SGHKS, CDR2 YYEKEE (reference sequence). The CDR3 is 11 residues long. This CDR3 is CASSRDLQQYF. CDR3 bases: TGTGCCAGCAGCCGGGACTTGCAGCAGTACTTC.

The rearrangement uses TRBV28 and TRBJ2-1; the match to TRBD2 covers 8 bases. CDR3 length: 13 residues. The germline gives CDR1 MDHEN, CDR2 SYDVKM. V was pared by 6 bases and J by 6 bases, with 4 bases of the junction left unmatched. In nucleotides, the CDR3 is TGTGCCAGCAGACTTACTAGCGGCAATGAGCAGTTCTTC. The encoded protein is CASRLTSGNEQFF.

The DNA for the CDR3 is TGTGCCAGCAGTCGCGCCGGGACTCGCACCGGGGAGCTGTTTTTT. Its protein product is CASSRAGTRTGELFF. The chain has TRBV6-5 and TRBJ2-2, with D perhaps TRBD2 (6 bases). The germline V and J ends were trimmed by 5 bases and 4 bases, with 14 bases remaining between them. The germline gives CDR1 MNHEY, CDR2 SVGAGI. This CDR3 is built from 15 residues.

The sample holds one count of this clone. The chain couples TRBV9 to TRBJ2-7; D unresolved. With 0 bases removed from V and 1 base from J, the gap between germline ends came to 8 bases. CDR1 and CDR2 (germline): SGDLS, YYNGEE. This CDR3 spans 14 amino acids. CDR3 DNA sequence: TGTGCCAGCAGCGTAGACGGTCTTTCCTACGAGCAGTACTTC. It yields the protein CASSVDGLSYEQYF.

V usage is TRBV30 and J usage is TRBJ1-2; D call uncertain. The CDR3 has 15 residues. The V and J ends lost 4 bases and 1 base respectively, with 16 bases between them. Germline V gene lookup returns CDR1 GTSNPN and CDR2 SVGIG (reference sequence). In DNA form, the CDR3 reads TGTGCCTGGACCCGGAGAAGCACAATTAACTATGGCTACACCTTC. Residues: CAWTRRSTINYGYTF.

This chain uses TRBV10-3 with TRBJ2-3, with D unresolved. The germline V gene has CDR1 ENHRY and CDR2 SYGVKD. The CDR3 loop spans 11 amino acids. The V end was cut by 6 bases, the J end by 5 bases, with 6 bases between. This CDR3 is CAISSLDTQYF. CDR3 DNA: TGTGCCATCAGCAGTTTAGATACGCAGTATTTT.

The chain employs TRBV6-5 and TRBJ2-7, with 7 bases that match TRBD2. CDR1 and CDR2 (germline): MNHEY, SVGAGI. Trimming at V came to 0 bases and at J to 2 bases, leaving 4 bases not matched to a gene. The length of the CDR3 is 15 residues. CDR3 coding DNA: TGTGCCAGCAGTTACTCCGCGGGAGAGACCTACGAGCAGTACTTC. This codes for CASSYSAGETYEQYF.

This chain links TRBV18 with TRBJ2-1; TRBD1 aligns across 10 bases. CDR3 length: 16 residues. The V gene end was trimmed by 0 bases and the J gene end by 2 bases; junction bases not matched to a gene: 1. Germline V lookup: CDR1 KGHSH, CDR2 LQKENI. The CDR3 nucleotides are TGTGCCAGCTCACCACCGGGACAGGGGACCTACAATGAGCAGTTCTTC. Translating it yields CASSPPGQGTYNEQFF.

The rearrangement uses TRBV28 and TRBJ2-3; TRBD2 matches 10 bases. Germline V gene sequence: CDR1 MDHEN, CDR2 SYDVKM. The CDR3 has 15 residues. V lost 5 bases to trimming and J lost 4 bases; unmatched junction nucleotides: 6. The CDR3 DNA sequence: TGTGCCAGCAGTCCCCTAGCGGGAGCGCCAGATACGCAGTATTTT. This translates into CASSPLAGAPDTQYF.

Notes on this clone: Given a far larger clone just one base away, this is likely a sequencing read error. V is TRBV30 and J is TRBJ1-4; maybe TRBD1 (5 bases). The CDR3 is 16 amino acids. Trimming stripped 1 base from V and 0 bases from J, with 12 bases between. CDR1 is GTSNPN and CDR2 is SVGIG in the germline V gene (reference sequence). This CDR3 reads CAWSASGTSTNEKLFF. The CDR3 DNA reads TGTGCCTGGAGTGCCTCGGGGACGTCAACTAATGAAAAACTGTTTTTT.

This chain links TRBV2 with TRBJ2-7, with 7 bases that match TRBD2. Per germline, CDR1 SNHLY and CDR2 FYNNEI. Germline trimming cut 6 bases from V and 1 base from J; bases unmatched to any gene: 18. This CDR3 contains 18 residues. Here the CDR3 reads CASSERPSLAEYSYEQYF. For the CDR3, the DNA is TGTGCCAGCAGCGAAAGGCCGTCTCTAGCGGAGTATTCCTACGAGCAGTACTTC.

V gene TRBV5-4 combines with J gene TRBJ1-2, with 7 bases that match TRBD1. The CDR3 consists of 16 residues. V was pared by 4 bases and J by 0 bases, with 9 bases of the junction left unmatched. The germline gives CDR1 SGHNT, CDR2 YYREEE (reference sequence). CDR3 sequence reads: CASSRGTENPNYGYTF. CDR3 nucleotides: TGTGCCAGCAGCCGGGGGACAGAGAATCCTAACTATGGCTACACCTTC.